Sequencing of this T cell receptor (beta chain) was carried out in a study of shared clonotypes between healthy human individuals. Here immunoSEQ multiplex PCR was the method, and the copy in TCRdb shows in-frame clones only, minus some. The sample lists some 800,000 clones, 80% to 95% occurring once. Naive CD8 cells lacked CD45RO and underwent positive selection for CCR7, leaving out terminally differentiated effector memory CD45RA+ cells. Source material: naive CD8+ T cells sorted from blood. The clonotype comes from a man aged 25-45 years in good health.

The CDR3 loop reads CASSFGQGGTEAFF. The CDR3 coding sequence is TGCGCCAGCAGCTTCGGCCAGGGTGGCACTGAAGCTTTCTTT. This rearrangement joins TRBV5-1 to TRBJ1-1, with D maybe TRBD1 (5 bases). The CDR3 extends over 14 amino acids. The germline CDR1 and CDR2 sequences are SGHRS and YFSETQ. The V gene lost 2 bases and the J gene lost 4 bases, with 12 bases spanning the gap. Variable domain in full (rest from reference TRBV5-1 and TRBJ1-1): KAGVTQTPRYLIKTRGQQVTLSCSPISGHRSVSWYQQTPGQGLQFLFEYFSETQRNKGNFPGRFSGRQFSNSRSEMNVSTLELGDSALYLCASSFGQGGTEAFFGQGTRLTVV.